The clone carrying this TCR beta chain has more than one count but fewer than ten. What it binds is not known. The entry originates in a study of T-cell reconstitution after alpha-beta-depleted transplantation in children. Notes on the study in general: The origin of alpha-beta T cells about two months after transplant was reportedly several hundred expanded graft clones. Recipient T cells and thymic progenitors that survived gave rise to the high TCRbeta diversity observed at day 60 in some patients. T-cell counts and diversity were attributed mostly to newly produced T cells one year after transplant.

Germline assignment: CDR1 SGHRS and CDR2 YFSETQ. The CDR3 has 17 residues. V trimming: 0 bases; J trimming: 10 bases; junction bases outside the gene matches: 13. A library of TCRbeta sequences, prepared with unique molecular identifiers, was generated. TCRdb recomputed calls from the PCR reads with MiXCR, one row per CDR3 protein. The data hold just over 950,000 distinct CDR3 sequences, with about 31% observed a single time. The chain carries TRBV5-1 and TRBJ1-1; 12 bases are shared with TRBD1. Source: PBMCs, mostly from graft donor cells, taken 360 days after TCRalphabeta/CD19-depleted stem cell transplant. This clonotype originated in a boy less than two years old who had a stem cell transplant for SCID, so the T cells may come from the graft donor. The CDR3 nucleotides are TGCGCCAGCAGCTTGGCCGGGACAGGGGGCGGTTGGCGTGGAGCTTTCTTT. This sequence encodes CASSLAGTGGGWRGAFF.